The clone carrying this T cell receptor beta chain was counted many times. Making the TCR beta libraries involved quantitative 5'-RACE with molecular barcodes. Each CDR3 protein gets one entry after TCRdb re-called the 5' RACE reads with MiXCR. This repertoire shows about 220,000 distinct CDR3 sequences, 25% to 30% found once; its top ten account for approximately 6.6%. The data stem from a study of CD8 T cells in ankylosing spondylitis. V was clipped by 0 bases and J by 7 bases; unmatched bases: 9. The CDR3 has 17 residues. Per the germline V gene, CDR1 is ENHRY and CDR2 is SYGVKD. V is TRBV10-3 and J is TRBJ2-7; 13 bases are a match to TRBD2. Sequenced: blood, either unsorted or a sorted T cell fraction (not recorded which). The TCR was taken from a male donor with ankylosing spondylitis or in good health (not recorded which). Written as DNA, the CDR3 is TGTGCCATCAGTGAGTCTCTTGGACTAGCGGGAGTAGGGGAGCAGTACTTC. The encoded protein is CAISESLGLAGVGEQYF.